This TCR beta chain emerged from a study of tumor-infiltrating lymphocytes in primary liver carcinoma. Study-wide background: Samples yielded about 3.5 to 7.5 million productive TCRbeta reads, similar across tissue types. Findings and limits, study-wide: Bulk unsorted samples prevented comparison of CD4+ and CD8+ repertoires. The overlap of tumor-adjacent and tumor-blood pairs was smaller than that of tumor region pairs.

Alongside blood RNA obtained from unsorted whole blood, germline DNA was also extracted. Worth noting for this clonotype: The antigen is not known. One junction end disagrees with the germline gene, perhaps due to a read error.

Researchers generated TCR beta cDNA from about 450 ng of total RNA, relying on a constant-region primer. Three nested multiplex PCR rounds, a slightly modified ARM-PCR, produced the libraries for TCR beta. MiXCR was run by TCRdb on the multiplex PCR reads, yielding one entry per CDR3 protein. The profile shows around 170,000 distinct CDR3 sequences, about 55% of them singletons. The TCR sequence derives from a man aged 35 to 55 with primary liver carcinoma and hepatitis B virus infection. The sequenced sample was peripheral blood.

CDR3 nucleotides: TGTGCCAGCAGTGACCCTTGGACTAGCGGTTCTGGGGAGACCCAATACTTC. Encoded protein: CASSDPWTSGSGETQYF. The chain combines TRBV6-1 with TRBJ2-5, with 10 nucleotides matching TRBD2. CDR3 length: 17 amino acids. Germline CDR1 is MNHNS and CDR2 is SASEGT.